The entry that follows covers one TCR beta chain sequence. The antigen is unknown. Researchers took RNA transcripts and amplified the TCR beta CDR3 regions from them. TCR CDR3 regions were first amplified by RT-PCR with HTBI primers. TCRdb fed the multiplex PCR reads into MiXCR, producing one record per CDR3 protein. The sample includes some 560,000 distinct CDR3 sequences, around 15% of them seen just once. The data originate from a study of T cells in Graves' hyperthyroidism and ophthalmopathy. Study-level background: Once the initial diagnosis was made, peripheral blood was obtained before any treatment. Study-wide findings and caveats: A 13 V-J signature model discriminated ophthalmopathy versus stable hyperthyroidism. Ophthalmopathy, which appeared later, was predicted by the model a median approximately 6.7 months before onset.

Germline values: CDR1 MNHNS, CDR2 SASEGT. This CDR3 contains 15 residues. The V end was cut by 4 bases, the J end by 2 bases, with 12 bases between. If no ophthalmopathy progression occurred within 18 months, Graves' hyperthyroidism was stable. This clonotype was obtained from a woman between 40 and 55 years old with Graves' hyperthyroidism. This sequence joins TRBV6-1 and TRBJ2-1; tentatively, D is TRBD2 (5 bases). Sequenced input: blood. CDR3 nucleotide sequence: TGTGCCAGCAGTGTGTGGAGCGGCGCCTACAATGAGCAGTTCTTC. It is translated as CASSVWSGAYNEQFF.